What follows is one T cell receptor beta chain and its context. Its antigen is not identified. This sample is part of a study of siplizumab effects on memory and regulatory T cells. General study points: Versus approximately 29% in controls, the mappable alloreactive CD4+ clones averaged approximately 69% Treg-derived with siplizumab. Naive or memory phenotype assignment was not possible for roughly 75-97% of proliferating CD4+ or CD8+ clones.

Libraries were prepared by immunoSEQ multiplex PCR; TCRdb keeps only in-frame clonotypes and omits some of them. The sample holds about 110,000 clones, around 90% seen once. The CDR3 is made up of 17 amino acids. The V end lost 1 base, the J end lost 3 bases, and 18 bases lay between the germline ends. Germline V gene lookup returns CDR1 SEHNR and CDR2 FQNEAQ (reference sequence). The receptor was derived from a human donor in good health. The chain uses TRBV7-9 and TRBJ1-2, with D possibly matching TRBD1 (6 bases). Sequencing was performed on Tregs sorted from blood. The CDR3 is CASSLEGPGQKDYGYTF. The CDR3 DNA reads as TGTGCCAGCAGCTTAGAGGGTCCAGGACAGAAAGACTATGGCTACACCTTC.